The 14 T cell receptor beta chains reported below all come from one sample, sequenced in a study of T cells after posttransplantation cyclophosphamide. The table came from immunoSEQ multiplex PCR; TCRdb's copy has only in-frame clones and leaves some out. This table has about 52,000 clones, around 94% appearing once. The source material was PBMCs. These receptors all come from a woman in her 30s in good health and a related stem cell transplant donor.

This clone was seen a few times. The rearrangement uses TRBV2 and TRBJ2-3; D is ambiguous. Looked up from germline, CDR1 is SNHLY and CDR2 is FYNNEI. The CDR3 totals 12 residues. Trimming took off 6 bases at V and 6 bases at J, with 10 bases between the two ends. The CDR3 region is CASRVLGDTQYF. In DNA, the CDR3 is TGTGCCAGCAGGGTCCTCGGGGATACGCAGTATTTT.

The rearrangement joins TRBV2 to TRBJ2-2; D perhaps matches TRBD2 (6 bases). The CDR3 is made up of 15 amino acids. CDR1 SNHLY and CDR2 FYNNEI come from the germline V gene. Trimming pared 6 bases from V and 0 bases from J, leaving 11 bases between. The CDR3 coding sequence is TGTGCCAGCAGAGGAGGGACTTCGAACACCGGGGAGCTGTTTTTT. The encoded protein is CASRGGTSNTGELFF.

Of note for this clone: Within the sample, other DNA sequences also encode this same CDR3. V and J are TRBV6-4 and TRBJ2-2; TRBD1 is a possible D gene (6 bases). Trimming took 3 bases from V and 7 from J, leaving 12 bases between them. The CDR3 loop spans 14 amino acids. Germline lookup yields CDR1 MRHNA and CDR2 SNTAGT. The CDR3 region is CASSETGDDGELFF. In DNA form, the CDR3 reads TGTGCCAGCAGTGAGACAGGAGACGACGGGGAGCTGTTTTTT.

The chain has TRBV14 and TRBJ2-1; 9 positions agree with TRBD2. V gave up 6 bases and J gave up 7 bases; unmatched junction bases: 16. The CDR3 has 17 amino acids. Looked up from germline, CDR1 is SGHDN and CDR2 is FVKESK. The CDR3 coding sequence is TGTGCCAGCAGGCGTAGCGGGAGCATTGGGGCCCCGAATGAGCAGTTCTTC. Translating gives CASRRSGSIGAPNEQFF. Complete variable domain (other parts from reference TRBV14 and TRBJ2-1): EAGVTQFPSHSVIEKGQTVTLRCDPISGHDNLYWYRRVMGKEIKFLLHFVKESKQDESGMPNNRFLAERTGGTYSTLKVQPAELEDSGVYFCASRRSGSIGAPNEQFFGPGTRLTVL.

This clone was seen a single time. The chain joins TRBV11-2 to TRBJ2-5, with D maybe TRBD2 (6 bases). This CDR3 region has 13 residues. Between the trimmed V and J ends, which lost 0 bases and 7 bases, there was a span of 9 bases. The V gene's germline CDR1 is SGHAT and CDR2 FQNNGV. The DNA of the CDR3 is TGTGCCAGCAGCTTAGAGGAGGGGTCGACCCAGTACTTC. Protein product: CASSLEEGSTQYF. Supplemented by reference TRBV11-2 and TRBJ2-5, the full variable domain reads EAGVAQSPRYKIIEKRQSVAFWCNPISGHATLYWYQQILGQGPKLLIQFQNNGVVDDSQLPKDRFSAERLKGVDSTLKIQPAKLEDSAVYLCASSLEEGSTQYFGPGTRLLVL.

In DNA, the CDR3 is TGCGCCAGCAGCCTAAGTGGGCGCGGGTATGGCTACACCTTC. Its protein product is CASSLSGRGYGYTF. This chain uses TRBV5-1 with TRBJ1-2; D not resolved. Trimming removed 4 bases at V and 5 bases at J, with 15 bases between. The CDR3 has 14 residues. Germline CDR1 reads SGHRS; CDR2 reads YFSETQ.

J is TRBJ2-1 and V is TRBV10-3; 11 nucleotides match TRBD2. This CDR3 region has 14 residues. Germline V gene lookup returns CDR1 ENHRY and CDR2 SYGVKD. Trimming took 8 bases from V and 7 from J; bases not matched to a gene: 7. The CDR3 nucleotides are TGTGCCATCGGTCATAGCGGGGGGGCGAATGAGCAGTTCTTC. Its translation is CAIGHSGGANEQFF.

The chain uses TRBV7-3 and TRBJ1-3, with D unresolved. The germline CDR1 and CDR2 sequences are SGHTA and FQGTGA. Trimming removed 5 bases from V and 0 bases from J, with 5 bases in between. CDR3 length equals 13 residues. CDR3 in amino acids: CASSPYSGNTIYF. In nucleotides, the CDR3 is TGTGCCAGCAGCCCGTACTCTGGAAACACCATATATTTT.

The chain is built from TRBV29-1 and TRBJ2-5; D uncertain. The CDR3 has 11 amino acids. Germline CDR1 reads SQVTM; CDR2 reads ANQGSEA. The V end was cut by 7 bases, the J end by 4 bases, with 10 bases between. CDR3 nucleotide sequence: TGCAGCGCCCACTGGGCAGAGACCCAGTACTTC. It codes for CSAHWAETQYF.

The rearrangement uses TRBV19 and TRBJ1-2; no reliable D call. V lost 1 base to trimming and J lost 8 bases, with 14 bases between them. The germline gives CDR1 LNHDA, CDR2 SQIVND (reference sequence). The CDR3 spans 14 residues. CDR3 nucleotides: TGTGCCAGTAGTATAGCAAATAGAGAACGAGGCTACACCTTC. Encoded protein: CASSIANRERGYTF.

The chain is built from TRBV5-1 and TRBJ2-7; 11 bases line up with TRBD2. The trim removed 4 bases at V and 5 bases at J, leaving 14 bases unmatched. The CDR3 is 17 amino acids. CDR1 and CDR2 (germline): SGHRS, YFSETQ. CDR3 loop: CASSTSPLAGGQNEQYF. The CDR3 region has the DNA TGCGCCAGCAGCACATCCCCCTTAGCGGGGGGGCAGAACGAGCAGTACTTC.

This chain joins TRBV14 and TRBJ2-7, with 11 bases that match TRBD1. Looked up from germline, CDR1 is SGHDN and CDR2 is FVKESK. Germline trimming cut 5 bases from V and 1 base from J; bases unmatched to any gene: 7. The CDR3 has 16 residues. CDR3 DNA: TGTGCCAGCAGCACCGGGACAGGGGGTTTTTCCTACGAGCAGTACTTC. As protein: CASSTGTGGFSYEQYF.

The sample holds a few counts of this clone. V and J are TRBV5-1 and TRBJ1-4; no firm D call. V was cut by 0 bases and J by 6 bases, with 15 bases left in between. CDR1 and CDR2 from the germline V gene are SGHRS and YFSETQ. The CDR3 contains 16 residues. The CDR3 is CASSLGVVQGDEKLFF. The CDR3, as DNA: TGCGCCAGCAGCTTGGGAGTCGTCCAAGGAGATGAAAAACTGTTTTTT.

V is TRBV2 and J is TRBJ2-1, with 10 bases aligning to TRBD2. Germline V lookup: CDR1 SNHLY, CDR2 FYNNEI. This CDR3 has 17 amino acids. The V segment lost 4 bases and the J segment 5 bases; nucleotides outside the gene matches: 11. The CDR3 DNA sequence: TGTGCCAGCAGTGGACCCCCCCTAGCGGGGGCCAACAATGAGCAGTTCTTC. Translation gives CASSGPPLAGANNEQFF.